Presented here are 26 T cell receptor beta chains from one specimen sequenced in a study of cytomegalovirus exposure and HLA in healthy donors. Primers for the PCR totalled 60 Vbeta and 13 Jbeta. Sequencing used immunoSEQ multiplex PCR; TCRdb keeps in-frame clones, though not all of them. Of some 150,000 clones listed, around 73% are singletons. The sequenced sample consisted of PBMCs. Every receptor here comes from a male donor in good health and CMV-seronegative.

The chain uses TRBV5-8 and TRBJ2-6; possibly TRBD1 for D (6 bases). CDR3 size: 15 residues. Germline V lookup: CDR1 SGHTS, CDR2 YDEGEE. Trimming removed 2 bases at V and 4 bases at J, with 10 bases between. The CDR3, as DNA: TGTGCCAGCAGCTTTACAGGGACCGGGGCCAACGTCCTGACTTTC. Its protein product is CASSFTGTGANVLTF.

This sequence joins TRBV7-2 and TRBJ2-5; D might be TRBD2 (5 bases). CDR1 and CDR2 (germline): SGHTA, FQGNSA. The length of the CDR3 is 13 residues. V was trimmed by 5 bases and J by 5 bases, leaving 12 bases between them. CDR3 sequence (DNA): TGTGCCAGCAGCCGAGGCCGCGGGGAGACCCAGTACTTC. This encodes CASSRGRGETQYF.

This clone occurred a few times. This chain joins TRBV19 and TRBJ2-4, with TRBD2 identical over 7 bases. The V gene end was trimmed by 4 bases and the J gene end by 0 bases; junction bases not matched to a gene: 6. CDR1 LNHDA and CDR2 SQIVND come from the germline V gene (reference sequence). This CDR3 contains 16 residues. The CDR3 spells CASSRSSGVAKNIQYF. CDR3 sequence (DNA): TGTGCCAGTAGTAGGTCCAGCGGGGTAGCCAAAAACATTCAGTACTTC. Variable domain in full (rest from reference TRBV19 and TRBJ2-4): DGGITQSPKYLFRKEGQNVTLSCEQNLNHDAMYWYRQDPGQGLRLIYYSQIVNDFQKGDIAEGYSVSREKKESFPLTVTSAQKNPTAFYLCASSRSSGVAKNIQYFGAGTRLSVL.

This chain connects TRBV7-9 to TRBJ2-1, with 12 positions matching TRBD2. Per the germline V gene, CDR1 is SEHNR and CDR2 is FQNEAQ (reference sequence). The CDR3 is 16 residues long. With 4 bases clipped from V and 6 bases from J, the junction kept 7 bases outside the gene matches. The CDR3 bases are TGTGCCAGCAGCTCAGGACTAGCGGGACTTCGCAATGAGCAGTTCTTC. The encoded protein is CASSSGLAGLRNEQFF.

This chain joins TRBV28 and TRBJ2-1; 16 bases are shared with TRBD2. The CDR3 runs 17 residues. Germline CDR1 MDHEN, CDR2 SYDVKM. Unmatched junction bases numbered 9, after V lost 5 bases and J lost 8 bases. The CDR3 DNA sequence: TGTGCCAGCAGTATAACCGGGACTAGCGGGAGGGCCCATGAGCAGTTCTTC. Translation: CASSITGTSGRAHEQFF.

The chain employs TRBV28 and TRBJ2-2, with 9 bases lining up with TRBD2. Germline V gives CDR1 MDHEN, CDR2 SYDVKM. The CDR3 runs to 16 residues. V was pared by 6 bases and J by 2 bases, with 7 bases of the junction left unmatched. CDR3 bases: TGTGCCAGCAGCCTCGGGGGGACTAGCAACACCGGGGAGCTGTTTTTT. Protein: CASSLGGTSNTGELFF.

The V and J genes are TRBV28 and TRBJ2-2; 11 bases match TRBD2. V lost 1 base, J lost 6 bases, and 10 bases stayed unmatched. The CDR3 covers 18 residues. Per the germline V gene, CDR1 is MDHEN and CDR2 is SYDVKM. The CDR3 protein is CASSLSPTSGILSGELFF. The CDR3 region has the DNA TGTGCCAGCAGTTTATCCCCGACTAGCGGGATTCTTTCCGGGGAGCTGTTTTTT.

This chain uses TRBV19 with TRBJ1-6; D possibly corresponds to TRBD1 (6 bases). Germline V gives CDR1 LNHDA, CDR2 SQIVND (reference sequence). Trimming removed 3 bases from V and 10 bases from J, with 16 bases in between. The CDR3 has 15 amino acids. In nucleotides, the CDR3 is TGTGCCAGTAGTATCGGCGGGCAGGGGAGATCACCCCTCCACTTT. Translated, it gives CASSIGGQGRSPLHF.

The rearrangement uses TRBV28 and TRBJ2-1, with TRBD1 matching over 7 bases. Trimming took 4 bases from V and 5 from J; bases not matched to a gene: 8. The CDR3 length is 15 residues. The V gene's germline CDR1 is MDHEN and CDR2 SYDVKM. CDR3 nucleotides: TGTGCCAGCAGTTCCCCCGGGACAGCAGACAATGAGCAGTTCTTC. Amino acid sequence: CASSSPGTADNEQFF.

The chain recombines TRBV27 with TRBJ2-5; 9 positions match TRBD2. Germline V lookup: CDR1 MNHEY, CDR2 SMNVEV (reference sequence). V trimming: 5 bases; J trimming: 0 bases; junction bases outside the gene matches: 7. The CDR3 length is 16 residues. In nucleotides, the CDR3 is TGTGCCAGCAGTCCCTGGACTAGCGAGAACCAAGAGACCCAGTACTTC. This encodes CASSPWTSENQETQYF.

The rearrangement links TRBV14 to TRBJ1-1; possibly TRBD1 for D (5 bases). Looked up from germline, CDR1 is SGHDN and CDR2 is FVKESK. The length of the CDR3 is 14 residues. Trimming pared 0 bases from V and 5 bases from J, leaving 10 bases between. The CDR3 region is CASSQDLTGTEAFF. In nucleotides, the CDR3 is TGTGCCAGCAGCCAAGATCTCACAGGTACTGAAGCTTTCTTT.

This clone appeared a single time. The chain recombines TRBV19 with TRBJ2-2; 8 nucleotides line up with TRBD2. Germline CDR1 is LNHDA and CDR2 is SQIVND (reference sequence). CDR3 length equals 15 residues. V lost 7 bases and J lost 1; bases outside the gene matches: 5. CDR3: CASNSLAGNTGELFF. The CDR3 DNA follows: TGTGCCAGTAATTCTCTAGCGGGGAACACCGGGGAGCTGTTTTTT.

This chain connects TRBV7-8 to TRBJ2-1; no clear D gene. V gave up 7 bases and J gave up 0 bases, with 16 bases separating them. CDR3 length: 16 residues. Per germline, CDR1 SGHVS and CDR2 FQNEAQ. CDR3 in amino acids: CASTQTRISSYNEQFF. The CDR3 nucleotides are TGTGCCAGCACCCAAACGAGAATTAGCTCCTACAATGAGCAGTTCTTC.

CDR3 sequence (DNA): TGCGCCTCAACCCGGGGGGGGAACACTGAAGCTTTCTTT. This sequence encodes CASTRGGNTEAFF. The chain carries TRBV4-1 and TRBJ1-1, with a tentative D call TRBD1 (5 bases). The CDR3 loop spans 13 amino acids. CDR1 and CDR2 from the germline V gene are MGHRA and YSYEKL. Deletions cut 11 bases from V and 1 base from J, with 14 bases between.

The genes are TRBV7-8 and TRBJ1-3, with D perhaps TRBD1 (6 bases). Germline V gene sequence: CDR1 SGHVS, CDR2 FQNEAQ. There are 14 residues in the CDR3. V was trimmed by 5 bases and J by 0 bases, leaving 8 bases between them. CDR3: CASSGGPSGNTIYF. In nucleotides, the CDR3 is TGTGCCAGCAGCGGGGGCCCCTCTGGAAACACCATATATTTT. Together with reference TRBV7-8 and TRBJ1-3, the CDR3 gives the full variable domain: GAGVSQSPRYKVAKRGQDVALRCDPISGHVSLFWYQQALGQGPEFLTYFQNEAQLDKSGLPSDRFFAERPEGSVSTLKIQRTQQEDSAVYLCASSGGPSGNTIYFGEGSWLTVV.

The V gene is TRBV7-6, the J gene TRBJ1-2; tentatively, D is TRBD1 (5 bases). Looked up from germline, CDR1 is SGHVS and CDR2 is FNYEAQ. The CDR3 sequence is 16 residues long. Trimming shortened V by 4 bases and J by 8 bases, and 23 bases separated the two germline ends. The CDR3 sequence: CASSYNATVPKGGYTF. The CDR3 DNA reads TGTGCCAGCAGCTACAATGCGACAGTTCCGAAGGGGGGCTACACCTTC.

The chain is built from TRBV7-7 and TRBJ2-5, with 11 bases identical to TRBD2. The CDR3 spans 16 residues. Germline values: CDR1 SSHAT, CDR2 FNYEAQ (reference sequence). The J segment lost 5 bases and the V segment lost 5 bases, leaving 10 bases of the junction unmatched. CDR3 DNA sequence: TGTGCCAGCAGCCTATTAGCGGGAGGGCCGGGGGAGACCCAGTACTTC. This encodes CASSLLAGGPGETQYF.

The rearrangement joins TRBV19 to TRBJ2-7; 7 nucleotides agree with TRBD2. Germline V gene data show CDR1 as LNHDA and CDR2 as SQIVND (reference sequence). The CDR3 is 14 amino acids. V shed 3 bases, J shed 3 bases, and the junction held 5 bases outside the gene matches. CDR3 amino acids: CASSIGSGGYEQYF. The CDR3 nucleotides are TGTGCCAGTAGTATTGGGTCGGGAGGCTACGAGCAGTACTTC.

The V call is TRBV6-5, the J call TRBJ2-7; 7 bases fit TRBD1. V lost 10 bases, J lost 1 base, and 4 bases stayed unmatched. CDR3 length: 12 residues. Germline lookup yields CDR1 MNHEY and CDR2 SVGAGI. The CDR3 sequence: CAKPGQSYEQYF. The CDR3 DNA is TGTGCCAAGCCGGGACAGTCCTACGAGCAGTACTTC.

The V and J genes are TRBV27 and TRBJ1-5, with a tentative D call TRBD1 (5 bases). The CDR3 consists of 14 residues. Trimming took 3 bases from V and 1 from J, leaving 7 bases between them. Germline CDR1 and CDR2: MNHEY and SMNVEV (reference sequence). The CDR3 loop reads CASSFGGSNQPQHF. DNA for the CDR3: TGTGCCAGCAGTTTTGGGGGGAGCAATCAGCCCCAGCATTTT.

There are a few counts of this clone. This chain links TRBV7-9 with TRBJ2-7, with a possible D match to TRBD2 (5 bases). The V gene's germline CDR1 is SEHNR and CDR2 FQNEAQ (reference sequence). The V and J ends lost 5 bases and 3 bases respectively, with 20 bases between them. The CDR3 spans 16 residues. DNA for the CDR3: TGTGCCAGCAGCCGTGACAAGGGCGGGTGGGGCTACGAGCAGTACTTC. Translated: CASSRDKGGWGYEQYF.

The V call is TRBV6-5, the J call TRBJ2-5; TRBD1 matches at 9 bases. Per germline, CDR1 MNHEY and CDR2 SVGAGI. Germline trimming cut 5 bases from V and 2 bases from J; bases unmatched to any gene: 6. The CDR3 sequence is 15 residues long. CDR3 amino acids: CASSRSGTGQETQYF. DNA for the CDR3: TGTGCCAGCAGTCGATCCGGGACAGGGCAAGAGACCCAGTACTTC.

V and J are TRBV7-2 and TRBJ1-3, with D hard to call. In germline, CDR1 is SGHTA, CDR2 FQGNSA. The CDR3 loop spans 15 amino acids. Trimming stripped 1 base from V and 0 bases from J, with 7 bases between. This CDR3 reads CASSLVTGSGNTIYF. The CDR3 bases are TGTGCCAGCAGCTTAGTAACGGGCTCTGGAAACACCATATATTTT.

The V gene is TRBV11-2, the J gene TRBJ2-2; a weak D match, TRBD2 (6 bases). CDR3 length: 14 amino acids. Trimming took off 1 base at V and 3 bases at J, with 6 bases between the two ends. CDR1 and CDR2 from the germline V gene are SGHAT and FQNNGV. The CDR3 region is CASSLAGDTGELFF. The CDR3 nucleotides read TGTGCCAGCAGCTTAGCGGGAGACACCGGGGAGCTGTTTTTT.

The chain has TRBV27 and TRBJ2-5, with 7 bases fitting TRBD1. The J call may be wrong; the DNA end is better matched by TRBJ2-7. Germline CDR1 MNHEY, CDR2 SMNVEV (reference sequence). The CDR3 is made up of 13 amino acids. Here the CDR3 reads CASSLQGVDEQYF. The CDR3 region has the DNA TGTGCCAGCAGTTTACAGGGGGTTGACGAGCAGTACTTC.

The chain uses TRBV7-2 and TRBJ2-6; D is perhaps TRBD1 (5 bases). Trimming took off 5 bases at V and 0 bases at J, with 8 bases between the two ends. Germline V gene sequence: CDR1 SGHTA, CDR2 FQGNSA. This CDR3 contains 15 residues. Here the CDR3 DNA reads TGTGCCAGCAGCATCGACAGCTCTGGGGCCAACGTCCTGACTTTC. Translation gives CASSIDSSGANVLTF.